This TCR beta chain was recovered during a study of blood T cell repertoires in COVID-19. Study overall: Sites across the United States, Italy and Spain contributed samples from acute and convalescent COVID-19.

Some clones are missing from TCRdb's copy, which holds only in-frame ones; the method was immunoSEQ multiplex PCR. The sample holds around 70,000 clones, more than 80% seen once. Looked up from germline, CDR1 is SGHDN and CDR2 is FVKESK. V lost 4 bases to trimming and J lost 7 bases, with 14 bases between them. This CDR3 has 14 amino acids. J is TRBJ1-5 and V is TRBV14; D unclear. The TCR comes from a woman aged 60-75 years with acute or convalescent COVID-19. Material: peripheral blood. As DNA, the CDR3 is TGTGCCAGCAGCCTCAGCGGGGAGGGCCAGCCCCAGCATTTT. Protein sequence: CASSLSGEGQPQHF.